This T cell receptor beta chain was sequenced for a study of shared clonotypes between healthy human individuals. Study results and caveats: Naive CD4 clonotype sharing across a few donors was 4% to 5.5%. Clonotypes shared by all four sorted-subset donors had higher generation probabilities than non-shared clonotypes.

Germline loops: CDR1 MNHNY, CDR2 SVGAGI (reference sequence). Trimming pared 4 bases from V and 0 bases from J, leaving 10 bases between. The CDR3 has 15 amino acids. In the study's own analysis: Filtering differed because ImmunoSEQ produced junction-only sequences that carried no quality scores. TCRdb keeps only in-frame clones here, not all; method: immunoSEQ multiplex PCR. V and J calls and clone size follow that table, whereas D and trimming were derived from the DNA. The table has hundreds of thousands of clones, approximately 96% seen once. Comment on this clone: The target antigen is unknown.

Terminally differentiated effector memory CD45RA+ cells were left out of the naive CD8 fraction, which was CD45RO-negative and positively selected for CCR7. The chain links TRBV6-6 to TRBJ1-3; D unresolved. Input material: naive CD8+ T cells sorted from blood. The TCR sequence derives from a woman aged 30 to 39 in good health. The CDR3 coding sequence is TGTGCCAGCAGTTCTCTTATGAGCTCTGGAAACACCATATATTTT. Protein product: CASSSLMSSGNTIYF.